This T cell receptor beta chain was identified in a study of cytomegalovirus exposure and HLA in healthy donors. The PCR contained 60 Vbeta and 13 Jbeta primers. Repertoires were generated with immunoSEQ multiplex PCR, while TCRdb's copy carries only in-frame clones and drops some. The sample has under 200,000 clones, approximately 85% seen once. V was shortened by 10 bases and J by 4 bases, with 17 bases between the two germline ends. Germline V gene data show CDR1 as LNHDA and CDR2 as SQIVND (reference sequence). The CDR3 has 13 amino acids. The specimen sequenced was PBMCs. The TCR was taken from a girl aged 2 to 9 in good health and CMV-seropositive. The J gene is TRBJ2-7, the V gene TRBV19; no firm D call. The CDR3 region is CATQSLESYEQYF. The CDR3 DNA reads as TGTGCCACTCAAAGCCTGGAGAGTTACGAGCAGTACTTC.